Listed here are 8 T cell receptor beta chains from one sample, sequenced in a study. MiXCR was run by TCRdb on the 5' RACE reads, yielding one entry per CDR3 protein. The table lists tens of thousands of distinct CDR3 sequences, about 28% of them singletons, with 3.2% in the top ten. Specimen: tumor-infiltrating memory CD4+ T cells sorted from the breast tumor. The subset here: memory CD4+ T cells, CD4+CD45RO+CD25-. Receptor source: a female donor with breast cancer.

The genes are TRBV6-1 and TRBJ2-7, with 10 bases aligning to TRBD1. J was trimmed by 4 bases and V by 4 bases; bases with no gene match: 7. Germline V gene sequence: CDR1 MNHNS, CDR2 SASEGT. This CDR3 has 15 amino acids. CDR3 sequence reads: CASSVTGQGTYEQYF. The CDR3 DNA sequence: TGTGCCAGCAGTGTGACGGGACAGGGGACTTACGAGCAGTACTTC.

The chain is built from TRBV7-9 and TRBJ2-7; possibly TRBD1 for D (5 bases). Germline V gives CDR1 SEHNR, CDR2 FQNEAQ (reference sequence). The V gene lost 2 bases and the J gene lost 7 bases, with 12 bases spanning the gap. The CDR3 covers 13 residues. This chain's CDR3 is CASSLFQGSEQYF. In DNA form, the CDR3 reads TGTGCCAGCAGCTTATTTCAGGGTTCGGAGCAGTACTTC.

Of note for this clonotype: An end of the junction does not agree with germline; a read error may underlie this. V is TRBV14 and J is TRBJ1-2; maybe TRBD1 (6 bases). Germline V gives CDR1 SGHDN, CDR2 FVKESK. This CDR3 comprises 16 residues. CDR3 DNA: TGTGCCAGTAGCCAACCGGGACATCTACTGATGGATGGCTACACCTTC. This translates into CASSQPGHLLMDGYTF.

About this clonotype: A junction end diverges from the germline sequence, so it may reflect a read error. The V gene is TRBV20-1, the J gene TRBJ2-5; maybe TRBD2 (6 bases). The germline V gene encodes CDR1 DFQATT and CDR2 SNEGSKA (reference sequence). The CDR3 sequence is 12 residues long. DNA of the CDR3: TGCAGGGCTAGAGGAGCGGGAGAGACCCAGTACTTC. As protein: CRARGAGETQYF.

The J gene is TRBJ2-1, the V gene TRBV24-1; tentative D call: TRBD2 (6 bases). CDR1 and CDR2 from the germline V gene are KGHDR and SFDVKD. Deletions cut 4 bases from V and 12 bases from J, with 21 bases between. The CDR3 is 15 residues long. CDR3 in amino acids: CATSDTTYGEVRQFF. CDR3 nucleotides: TGTGCCACCAGTGACACCACATACGGGGAGGTGCGGCAGTTCTTC.

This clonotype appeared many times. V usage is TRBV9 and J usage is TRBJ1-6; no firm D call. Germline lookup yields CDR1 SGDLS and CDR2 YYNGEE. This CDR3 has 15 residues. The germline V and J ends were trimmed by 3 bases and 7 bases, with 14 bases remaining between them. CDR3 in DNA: TGTGCCAGCAGCGCTGGACGTACGAGGAATTCACCCCTCCACTTT. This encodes CASSAGRTRNSPLHF. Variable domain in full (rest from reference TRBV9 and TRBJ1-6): DSGVTQTPKHLITATGQRVTLRCSPRSGDLSVYWYQQSLDQGLQFLIQYYNGEERAKGNILERFSAQQFPDLHSELNLSSLELGDSALYFCASSAGRTRNSPLHFGNGTRLTVT.

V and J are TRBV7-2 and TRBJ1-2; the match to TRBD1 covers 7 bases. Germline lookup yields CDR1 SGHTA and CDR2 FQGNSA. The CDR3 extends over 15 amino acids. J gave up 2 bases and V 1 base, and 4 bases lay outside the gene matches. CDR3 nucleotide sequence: TGTGCCAGCAGCTTAGTGAAGGGGGCAAACTATGGCTACACCTTC. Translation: CASSLVKGANYGYTF.

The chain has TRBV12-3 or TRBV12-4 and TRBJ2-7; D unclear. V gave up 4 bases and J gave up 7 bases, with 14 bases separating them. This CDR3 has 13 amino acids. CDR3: CASSSGPAREQYF. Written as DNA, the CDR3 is TGTGCCAGCAGTTCTGGACCTGCCCGGGAGCAGTACTTC.